This T cell receptor (beta chain) was found in a study of control samples from healthy donors and cancer patients. TCRdb's copy holds only in-frame clones and misses some; the assay was immunoSEQ multiplex PCR. The sample carries 170,000 or so clones, more than 90% recorded once. Trimming pared 7 bases from V and 3 bases from J, leaving 15 bases between. Germline CDR1 and CDR2: MDHEN and SYDVKM. There are 14 residues in the CDR3. This chain joins TRBV28 and TRBJ1-1; D gene uncertain. The receptor comes from a woman between 35 and 50 years old in good health. Sequencing was done on a sample of blood. The CDR3 nucleotides are TGTGCCAGCACGAAATGGGCCGTGGACACTGAAGCTTTCTTT. This gives the protein CASTKWAVDTEAFF.